This TCR beta chain comes out of a study of blood T cell repertoires in COVID-19. As for the study in general: Acute and convalescent COVID-19 samples came from the United States, Italy and Spain.

Trimming stripped 4 bases from V and 0 bases from J, with 9 bases between. The CDR3 loop spans 13 amino acids. Germline CDR1 is SQVTM and CDR2 is ANQGSEA. Original analysis: For nucleated cells, counts were estimated from reference gene primer amplification. The assay was immunoSEQ multiplex PCR, and TCRdb's table has in-frame clones only and misses some. Clone size and the V and J calls come from that table; the DNA yielded D and trimming. The table lists 70,000 to 85,000 clones, more than 75% of them singletons. The V gene is TRBV29-1, the J gene TRBJ2-5; no clear D gene. Sequences were obtained from peripheral blood. The source of this sequence is a woman aged 55-69 years with acute or convalescent COVID-19. The CDR3 region has the DNA TGCAGCGTTGCACAGTCGTACCAAGAGACCCAGTACTTC. This codes for CSVAQSYQETQYF.